This paragraph covers one TCR beta chain sequence. Antigen unknown. Within the sample, other DNA sequences also encode this same CDR3. The data were obtained in a study of shared clonotypes between healthy human individuals. Study-wide background: Per donor, three plates held CD4 naive cells, three held CD4 memory, two held CD8 naive and one held CD8 memory. Study observations and caveats: The genetic and exposure-history diversity represented was limited by few donors. Incomplete sequencing of sorted subsets was indicated by rarefaction despite large depth. Estimated clonotype richness was generally higher in naive than memory subsets.

Sequencing used immunoSEQ multiplex PCR; TCRdb keeps in-frame clones, though not all of them. The sample shows approximately 2.4 million clones, about 94% of them seen only once. There are 12 residues in the CDR3. The ends were cut back, 7 bases at V and 5 bases at J, with 11 bases in the middle. Germline-derived CDR1 and CDR2 are LNHDA and SQIVND (reference sequence). This receptor was taken from a man younger than 35 in good health. The material sequenced was naive CD4+ T cells sorted from blood. As for subset: CD45RA+ positively selected. V and J are TRBV19 and TRBJ1-2; D is undetermined. The CDR3 DNA reads as TGTGCCAGTACCACGGGCGGATATGGCTACACCTTC. This codes for CASTTGGYGYTF.